One T cell receptor (beta chain) is described in this entry. How the authors handled the data: Amplification of reference gene primers provided the estimated nucleated cell counts. Data came from immunoSEQ multiplex PCR; TCRdb stores just in-frame clones and leaves some out. V, J and clone size reflect that table, while D and trimming were determined from the DNA. This table has under 130,000 clones, over 75% appearing once. These data come from a study of blood T cell repertoires in COVID-19. Study-wide background: Donors in the United States, Italy and Spain gave samples during acute or convalescent COVID-19. T cells, B-cell-depleted T cells, or PBMCs supplied cDNA or gDNA.

The V gene's germline CDR1 is SGHNT and CDR2 YYREEE (reference sequence). CDR3 length equals 15 residues. Between the trimmed V and J ends, which lost 4 bases and 6 bases, there was a span of 17 bases. The rearrangement joins TRBV5-4 to TRBJ2-1, with D perhaps TRBD1 (6 bases). The clonotype comes from a man in his 70s with active or convalescent COVID-19. Material: peripheral blood. The CDR3 nucleotides are TGTGCCAGCAGCCCGGACAGACCTGGGGGCAATGAGCAGTTCTTC. It yields the protein CASSPDRPGGNEQFF.